These T cell receptor beta chains were read from a single sample in a study of T cells in placental villitis. Some clones are missing from TCRdb's copy, which holds only in-frame ones; the method was immunoSEQ multiplex PCR. The sample records approximately 780 clones, 98% being singletons. Material for sequencing was placental tissue containing maternal and fetal cells. These receptors all stem from a human donor in good health; the placental T cells may come from both mother and fetus. Both conserved end residues are part of each CDR3. The order of the fields is J gene, clone size, V gene, D gene, CDR3 protein, CDR3 DNA. The D gene is left open where the match is weak. Size values are once, few and many counts, or a class for expanded clones, and some rows have none.

J: TRBJ2-7
size: NA
V: TRBV27
D: TRBD2
CDR3: CASSLSGRAREQYF
DNA: TGTGCCAGCAGTCTTAGCGGGAGGGCACGCGAGCAGTACTTC

J: TRBJ2-1
size: NA
V: TRBV5-6
D: NA
CDR3: CASSLWTEQFF
DNA: TGTGCCAGCAGCCTATGGACAGAGCAGTTCTTC

J: TRBJ2-4
size: NA
V: TRBV19
D: NA
CDR3: CASSFHPKTLSIQYF
DNA: TGTGCCAGTAGTTTTCATCCGAAGACCCTAAGCATTCAGTACTTC

J: TRBJ1-1
size: NA
V: TRBV6-5
D: TRBD1
CDR3: CASSYSTGGTEAFF
DNA: TGTGCCAGCAGTTACTCTACAGGGGGCACTGAAGCTTTCTTT

J: TRBJ2-3
size: NA
V: TRBV6-2/TRBV6-3
D: NA
CDR3: CASSPRGPFTDTQYF
DNA: TGTGCCAGCAGTCCCCGGGGGCCCTTCACAGATACGCAGTATTTT

J: TRBJ1-1
size: NA
V: TRBV19
D: NA
CDR3: CASSIKGGANTEAFF
DNA: TGTGCCAGTAGTATAAAGGGTGGGGCAAACACTGAAGCTTTCTTT

J: TRBJ1-1
size: NA
V: TRBV19
D: TRBD1
CDR3: CASSRTGGTSEAFF
DNA: TGTGCCAGTAGTCGAACAGGGGGCACGTCTGAAGCTTTCTTT

J: TRBJ1-6
size: once
V: TRBV19
D: NA
CDR3: CASSISGPNSPLHF
DNA: TGTGCCAGTAGTATCTCAGGCCCTAATTCACCCCTCCACTTT

J: TRBJ2-2
size: NA
V: TRBV10-3
D: TRBD1
CDR3: CAARNGTGGSWLFF
DNA: TGTGCCGCGCGAAACGGGACAGGGGGTTCTTGGCTGTTTTTT

J: TRBJ2-1
size: NA
V: TRBV19
D: TRBD2
CDR3: CASSPQRTSTYNEQFF
DNA: TGTGCCAGTAGTCCTCAACGGACTAGCACCTACAATGAGCAGTTCTTC

J: TRBJ1-2
size: NA
V: TRBV5-4
D: NA
CDR3: CATSVFLGAYGYTF
DNA: TGTGCCACCTCGGTCTTCCTGGGCGCCTATGGCTACACCTTC

J: TRBJ2-2
size: NA
V: TRBV6-2/TRBV6-3
D: TRBD1
CDR3: CASSWDRGHGELFF
DNA: TGTGCCAGCAGTTGGGACAGGGGTCACGGGGAGCTGTTTTTT

J: TRBJ2-1
size: NA
V: TRBV4-1
D: NA
CDR3: CASSHRGGDAAYNEQFF
DNA: TGCGCCAGCAGCCATCGAGGGGGGGACGCAGCCTACAATGAGCAGTTCTTC

J: TRBJ1-4
size: NA
V: TRBV18
D: NA
CDR3: CASSHSGRYGEKLFF
DNA: TGTGCCAGCTCACACTCGGGACGTTATGGGGAAAAACTGTTTTTT

J: TRBJ2-1
size: NA
V: TRBV4-2
D: TRBD2
CDR3: CASSQPPSGKYNEQFF
DNA: TGTGCCAGCAGCCAGCCCCCTAGCGGGAAATACAATGAGCAGTTCTTC

J: TRBJ2-5
size: NA
V: TRBV15
D: NA
CDR3: CATSKRPAGTQETQYF
DNA: TGTGCCACCAGCAAACGCCCCGCCGGGACACAAGAGACCCAGTACTTC

J: TRBJ2-7
size: once
V: TRBV5-4
D: TRBD2
CDR3: CASSLKTSGKYEQYF
DNA: TGTGCCAGCAGCTTGAAAACTAGCGGGAAATACGAGCAGTACTTC

J: TRBJ2-7
size: NA
V: TRBV5-6
D: NA
CDR3: CASSYRQGYEQYF
DNA: TGTGCCAGCAGCTACCGACAAGGCTACGAGCAGTACTTC

J: TRBJ2-3
size: NA
V: TRBV15
D: NA
CDR3: CATSRDTRETSTDTQYF
DNA: TGTGCCACCAGCAGAGACACTCGGGAAACTAGCACAGATACGCAGTATTTT

J: TRBJ2-7
size: NA
V: TRBV5-6
D: NA
CDR3: CASSYRRDSINYEQYF
DNA: TGTGCCAGCAGCTACCGCCGGGACTCTATTAACTACGAGCAGTACTTC

J: TRBJ2-3
size: NA
V: TRBV5-4
D: NA
CDR3: CASSPGLESSTDTQYF
DNA: TGTGCCAGCAGCCCCGGACTGGAGTCTAGCACAGATACGCAGTATTTT

J: TRBJ2-7
size: NA
V: TRBV19
D: NA
CDR3: CASSILAGRNYEQYF
DNA: TGTGCCAGTAGTATCCTGGCAGGGAGGAATTACGAGCAGTACTTC

J: TRBJ2-6
size: NA
V: TRBV7-9
D: TRBD1
CDR3: CASSRSWDRGPSGANVLTF
DNA: TGTGCCAGCAGCCGGAGCTGGGACAGGGGGCCCTCTGGGGCCAACGTCCTGACTTTC

J: TRBJ1-6
size: NA
V: TRBV6-5
D: NA
CDR3: CASSYVGNSPLHF
DNA: TGTGCCAGCAGTTATGTGGGTAATTCACCCCTCCACTTT

J: TRBJ1-4
size: NA
V: TRBV5-6
D: NA
CDR3: CAGGAEKLFF
DNA: TGTGCCGGGGGAGCTGAAAAACTGTTTTTT

J: TRBJ1-2
size: NA
V: TRBV19
D: NA
CDR3: CASTNGGNYGYTF
DNA: TGTGCCAGTACCAATGGGGGGAACTATGGCTACACCTTC

J: TRBJ1-5
size: NA
V: TRBV3-1/TRBV3-2
D: TRBD1
CDR3: CASSHRDRGPSNQPQHF
DNA: TGTGCCAGCAGCCACCGGGACAGGGGACCTAGCAATCAGCCCCAGCATTTT

J: TRBJ2-2
size: NA
V: TRBV4-2
D: NA
CDR3: CASSQGPYGNTGELFF
DNA: TGTGCCAGCAGCCAAGGACCCTATGGGAACACCGGGGAGCTGTTTTTT

J: TRBJ2-7
size: NA
V: TRBV27
D: NA
CDR3: CASALDVPYEQYF
DNA: TGTGCCAGCGCCCTCGACGTTCCCTACGAGCAGTACTTC

J: TRBJ2-3
size: NA
V: TRBV6-2/TRBV6-3
D: NA
CDR3: CASSSPRSTDTQYF
DNA: TGTGCCAGCAGTTCCCCCAGAAGCACAGATACGCAGTATTTT

J: TRBJ1-4
size: NA
V: TRBV15
D: NA
CDR3: CATSRDGATYEKLFF
DNA: TGTGCCACCAGCAGAGATGGGGCCACCTATGAAAAACTGTTTTTT